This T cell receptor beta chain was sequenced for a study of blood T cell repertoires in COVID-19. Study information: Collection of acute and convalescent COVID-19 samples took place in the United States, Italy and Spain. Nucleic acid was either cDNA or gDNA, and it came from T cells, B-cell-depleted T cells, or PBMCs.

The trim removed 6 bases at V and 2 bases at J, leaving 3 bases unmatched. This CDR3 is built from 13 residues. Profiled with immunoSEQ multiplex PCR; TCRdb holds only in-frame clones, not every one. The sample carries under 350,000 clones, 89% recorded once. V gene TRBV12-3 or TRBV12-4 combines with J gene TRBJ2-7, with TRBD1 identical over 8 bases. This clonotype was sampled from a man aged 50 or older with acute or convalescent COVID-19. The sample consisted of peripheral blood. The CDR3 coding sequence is TGTGCCAGCAGCTTACAGGGGGCCTACGAGCAGTACTTC. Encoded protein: CASSLQGAYEQYF.